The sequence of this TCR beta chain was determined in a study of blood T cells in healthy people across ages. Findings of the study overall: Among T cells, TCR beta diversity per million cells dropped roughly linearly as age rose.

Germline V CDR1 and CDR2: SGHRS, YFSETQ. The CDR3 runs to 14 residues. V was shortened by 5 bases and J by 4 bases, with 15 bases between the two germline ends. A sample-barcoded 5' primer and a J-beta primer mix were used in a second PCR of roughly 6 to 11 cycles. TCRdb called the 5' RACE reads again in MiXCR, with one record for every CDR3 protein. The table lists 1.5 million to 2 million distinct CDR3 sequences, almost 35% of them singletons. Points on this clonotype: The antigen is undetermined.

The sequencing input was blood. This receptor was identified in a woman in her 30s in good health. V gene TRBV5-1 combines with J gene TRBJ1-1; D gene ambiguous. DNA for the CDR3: TGCGCCAGCAGACAATATGGGTCTCGCACTGAAGCTTTCTTT. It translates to CASRQYGSRTEAFF.